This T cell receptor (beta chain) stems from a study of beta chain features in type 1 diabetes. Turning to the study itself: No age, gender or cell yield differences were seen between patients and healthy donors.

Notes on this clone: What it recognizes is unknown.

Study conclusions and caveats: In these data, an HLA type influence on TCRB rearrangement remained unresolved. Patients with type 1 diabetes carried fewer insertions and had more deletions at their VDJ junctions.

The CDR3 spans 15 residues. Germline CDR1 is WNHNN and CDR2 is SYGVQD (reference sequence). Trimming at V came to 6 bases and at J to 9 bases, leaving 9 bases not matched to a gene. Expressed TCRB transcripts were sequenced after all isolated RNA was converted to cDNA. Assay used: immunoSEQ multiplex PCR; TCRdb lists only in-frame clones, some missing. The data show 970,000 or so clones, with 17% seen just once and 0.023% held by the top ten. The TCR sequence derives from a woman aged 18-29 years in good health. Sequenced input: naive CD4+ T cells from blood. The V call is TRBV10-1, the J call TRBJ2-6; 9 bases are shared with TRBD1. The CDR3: CASRHGQGSVNVLTF. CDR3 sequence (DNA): TGCGCCAGCAGACATGGACAGGGGTCTGTCAACGTCCTGACTTTC.